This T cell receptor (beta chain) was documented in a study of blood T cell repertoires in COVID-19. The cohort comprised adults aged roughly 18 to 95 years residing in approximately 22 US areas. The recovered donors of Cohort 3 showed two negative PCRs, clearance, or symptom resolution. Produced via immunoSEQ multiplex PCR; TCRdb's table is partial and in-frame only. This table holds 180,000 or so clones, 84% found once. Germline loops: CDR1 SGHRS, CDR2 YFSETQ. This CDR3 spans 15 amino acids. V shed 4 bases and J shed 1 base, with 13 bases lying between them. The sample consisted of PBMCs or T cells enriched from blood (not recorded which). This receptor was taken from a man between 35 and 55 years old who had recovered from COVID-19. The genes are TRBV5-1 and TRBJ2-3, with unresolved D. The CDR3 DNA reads TGCGCCAGCAGCATACTACCAGCAGGCACAGATACGCAGTATTTT. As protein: CASSILPAGTDTQYF.